This passage covers 15 T cell receptor beta chains from one sample sequenced in a study of identical twins (dated by TCRdb to 2016 to 2017). Receptors were amplified or captured by 5' RACE. TCRdb names Illumina HiSeq 2000 as the instrument used. Through fastp at Q25 and MiXCR, TCRdb rebuilt clones from the public reads, retaining in-frame beta chains. When rows share a CDR3 protein, they turn into one entry using the most common DNA and genes. The sample includes around 100,000 distinct CDR3 sequences, with 5.9% observed a single time. The top ten clonotypes cover around 12% of the sample. What was sequenced was memory T cells sorted from blood. Reading the label with the study, this specimen's cell subset or site is: CD45RO+ enriched T cells. Receptors originate from a woman aged 50 to 60 in good health.

This clonotype was seen repeatedly, ten times or more. This chain connects TRBV7-6 to TRBJ2-1; a possible D gene is TRBD2 (5 bases). The CDR3 is 15 residues long. The germline V and J ends were trimmed by 5 bases and 7 bases, with 18 bases remaining between them. Germline assignment: CDR1 SGHVS and CDR2 FNYEAQ. CDR3 sequence reads: CASSLGSRTENEQFF. CDR3 bases: TGTGCCAGCAGCCTGGGGAGCAGGACGGAGAATGAGCAGTTCTTC. Based on the CDR3 plus reference TRBV7-6 and TRBJ2-1, the full variable domain is GAGVSQSPRYKVTKRGQDVALRCDPISGHVSLYWYRQALGQGPEFLTYFNYEAQQDKSGLPNDRFSAERPEGSISTLTIQRTEQRDSAMYRCASSLGSRTENEQFFGPGTRLTVL.

A remark on this clonotype: This sequence may be a read error, since a much larger clone differs from it by one base. The CDR3 DNA reads TGCGCCAGCAGCCTACCCAATTCACACCTCCACTTT. This codes for CASSLPNSHLHF. J is TRBJ1-6 and V is TRBV4-1; D is unresolved. The CDR3 sequence is 12 residues long. Germline CDR1 reads MGHRA; CDR2 reads YSYEKL.

This clonotype turned up a few times. CDR3 sequence reads: CASSFGTPPYEQYF. CDR3 bases: TGTGCCAGCAGCTTCGGGACACCTCCCTACGAGCAGTACTTC. V usage is TRBV5-5 and J usage is TRBJ2-7; a possible D gene is TRBD1 (6 bases). This CDR3 has 14 amino acids. V lost 2 bases and J lost 2, with 11 bases in between. CDR1 and CDR2 (germline): SGHKS, YYEKEE (reference sequence). The entire variable domain, with the rest obtained from reference TRBV5-5 and TRBJ2-7, is as follows: DAGVTQSPTHLIKTRGQQVTLRCSPISGHKSVSWYQQVLGQGPQFIFQYYEKEERGRGNFPDRFSARQFPNYSSELNVNALLLGDSALYLCASSFGTPPYEQYFGPGTRLTVT.

This clonotype was counted ten times or more. The chain has TRBV9 and TRBJ2-5; TRBD1 might be the D (6 bases). The germline V gene has CDR1 SGDLS and CDR2 YYNGEE. CDR3 length: 13 amino acids. The ends were cut back, 6 bases at V and 5 bases at J, with 14 bases in the middle. CDR3 sequence (DNA): TGTGCCAGCAACTTTGAGGGGGAGGAGACCCAGTACTTC. Encoded protein: CASNFEGEETQYF.

This clonotype came up many times. J is TRBJ2-1 and V is TRBV5-1; D may be TRBD2 (6 bases). CDR3 length equals 15 residues. Looked up from germline, CDR1 is SGHRS and CDR2 is YFSETQ. The ends were cut back, 0 bases at V and 10 bases at J, with 17 bases in the middle. The CDR3 here is CASSLAGGAWDEQFF. The CDR3, as DNA: TGCGCCAGCAGCTTGGCAGGAGGGGCGTGGGACGAGCAGTTCTTC.

At least ten counts were recorded for this clonotype. V gene TRBV5-1 combines with J gene TRBJ2-1; 10 bases are shared with TRBD2. CDR1 SGHRS and CDR2 YFSETQ come from the germline V gene. The CDR3 extends over 14 amino acids. V gave up 5 bases and J gave up 6 bases; unmatched junction bases: 5. CDR3: CASRPTSGRNEQFF. CDR3 coding DNA: TGCGCCAGCAGACCGACTAGCGGGCGCAATGAGCAGTTCTTC.

This clonotype was counted at least ten times. The gene calls are TRBV4-1 and TRBJ2-7; TRBD2 agrees at 16 bases. The J segment lost 6 bases and the V segment lost 4 bases, leaving 15 bases of the junction unmatched. Germline V CDR1 and CDR2: MGHRA, YSYEKL. CDR3 length: 19 residues. In DNA form, the CDR3 reads TGCGCCAGCAGCCCCATAGGGACTAGCGGGAGGGAAAGGGCCGGCGAGCAGTACGTC. As protein: CASSPIGTSGRERAGEQYV.

This clonotype was counted between two and nine times. The chain is built from TRBV27 and TRBJ1-5; TRBD1 might be the D (5 bases). Germline CDR1 and CDR2: MNHEY and SMNVEV (reference sequence). Trimming left V 6 bases short and J 1 base short, with 16 bases between. The CDR3 extends over 16 amino acids. The CDR3 sequence is CASRVKGGASNQPQHF. The CDR3 nucleotides read TGTGCCAGCAGAGTAAAGGGTGGGGCGAGCAATCAGCCCCAGCATTTT.

This clonotype was seen ten or more times. The rearrangement links TRBV20-1 to TRBJ1-4; D uncertain. Per the germline V gene, CDR1 is DFQATT and CDR2 is SNEGSKA (reference sequence). Trimming cost V 0 bases and J 4 bases, with 15 bases left between them. This CDR3 region has 16 residues. The CDR3 DNA is TGCAGTGCTAGAGATAGTTGGACTCCAATTAATGAAAAACTGTTTTTT. It codes for CSARDSWTPINEKLFF.

This clonotype was counted many times. The chain is built from TRBV10-2 and TRBJ1-1; D gene uncertain. The CDR3 extends over 16 amino acids. The V gene lost 3 bases and the J gene lost 1 base, with 15 bases spanning the gap. Per the germline V gene, CDR1 is WSHSY and CDR2 is SAAADI. CDR3 protein: CASSEKFGVGNTEAFF. DNA of the CDR3: TGCGCCAGCAGTGAAAAGTTTGGGGTCGGGAACACTGAAGCTTTCTTT.

Concerning this clonotype itself: The conserved phenylalanine or tryptophan is not found at the CDR3 terminus, so this likely reflects a read error. CDR3: CASSLVTNTEAFY. In DNA, the CDR3 is TGCGCCAGCAGCTTGGTTACGAACACTGAAGCTTTCTAT. J is TRBJ1-1 and V is TRBV5-1; D uncertain. The V and J ends lost 0 bases and 1 base respectively, with 4 bases between them. The germline V gene has CDR1 SGHRS and CDR2 YFSETQ. The CDR3 extends over 13 amino acids.

Ten or more counts support this clonotype. This chain joins TRBV11-2 and TRBJ1-1, with D tentatively TRBD1 (6 bases). Germline CDR1 is SGHAT and CDR2 is FQNNGV. The CDR3 sequence is 13 residues long. Trimming left V 1 base short and J 4 bases short, with 7 bases between. The DNA for the CDR3 is TGTGCCAGCAGCTTAGGACAGGCCACTGAAGCTTTCTTT. As protein: CASSLGQATEAFF.

This clonotype was detected ten times or more. The chain is built from TRBV25-1 and TRBJ2-1; unclear D gene. The CDR3 runs 11 residues. V was cut by 8 bases and J by 4 bases, with 6 bases left in between. The germline gives CDR1 MGHDK, CDR2 SYGVNS. The CDR3 DNA reads TGTGCCAGCCGGTCTTACAATGAGCAGTTCTTC. Amino acid sequence: CASRSYNEQFF.

The chain is built from TRBV7-2 and TRBJ1-5; D is perhaps TRBD1 (5 bases). The CDR3 has 15 residues. Trimming took 3 bases from V and 7 from J, leaving 16 bases between them. Germline CDR1 and CDR2: SGHTA and FQGNSA. The CDR3 region has the DNA TGTGCCAGCAGCTTTGCCGGGGCCGGAGAACAGCCCCAGCATTTT. It codes for CASSFAGAGEQPQHF.

This rearrangement joins TRBV19 to TRBJ2-6; D call uncertain. Trimming removed 7 bases from V and 0 bases from J, with 16 bases in between. The CDR3 runs to 17 residues. Germline V gene lookup returns CDR1 LNHDA and CDR2 SQIVND (reference sequence). The CDR3, as DNA: TGTGCCAGTAAAAAGGGCAGGACCCCCTCTGGGGCCAACGTCCTGACTTTC. Translation gives CASKKGRTPSGANVLTF.